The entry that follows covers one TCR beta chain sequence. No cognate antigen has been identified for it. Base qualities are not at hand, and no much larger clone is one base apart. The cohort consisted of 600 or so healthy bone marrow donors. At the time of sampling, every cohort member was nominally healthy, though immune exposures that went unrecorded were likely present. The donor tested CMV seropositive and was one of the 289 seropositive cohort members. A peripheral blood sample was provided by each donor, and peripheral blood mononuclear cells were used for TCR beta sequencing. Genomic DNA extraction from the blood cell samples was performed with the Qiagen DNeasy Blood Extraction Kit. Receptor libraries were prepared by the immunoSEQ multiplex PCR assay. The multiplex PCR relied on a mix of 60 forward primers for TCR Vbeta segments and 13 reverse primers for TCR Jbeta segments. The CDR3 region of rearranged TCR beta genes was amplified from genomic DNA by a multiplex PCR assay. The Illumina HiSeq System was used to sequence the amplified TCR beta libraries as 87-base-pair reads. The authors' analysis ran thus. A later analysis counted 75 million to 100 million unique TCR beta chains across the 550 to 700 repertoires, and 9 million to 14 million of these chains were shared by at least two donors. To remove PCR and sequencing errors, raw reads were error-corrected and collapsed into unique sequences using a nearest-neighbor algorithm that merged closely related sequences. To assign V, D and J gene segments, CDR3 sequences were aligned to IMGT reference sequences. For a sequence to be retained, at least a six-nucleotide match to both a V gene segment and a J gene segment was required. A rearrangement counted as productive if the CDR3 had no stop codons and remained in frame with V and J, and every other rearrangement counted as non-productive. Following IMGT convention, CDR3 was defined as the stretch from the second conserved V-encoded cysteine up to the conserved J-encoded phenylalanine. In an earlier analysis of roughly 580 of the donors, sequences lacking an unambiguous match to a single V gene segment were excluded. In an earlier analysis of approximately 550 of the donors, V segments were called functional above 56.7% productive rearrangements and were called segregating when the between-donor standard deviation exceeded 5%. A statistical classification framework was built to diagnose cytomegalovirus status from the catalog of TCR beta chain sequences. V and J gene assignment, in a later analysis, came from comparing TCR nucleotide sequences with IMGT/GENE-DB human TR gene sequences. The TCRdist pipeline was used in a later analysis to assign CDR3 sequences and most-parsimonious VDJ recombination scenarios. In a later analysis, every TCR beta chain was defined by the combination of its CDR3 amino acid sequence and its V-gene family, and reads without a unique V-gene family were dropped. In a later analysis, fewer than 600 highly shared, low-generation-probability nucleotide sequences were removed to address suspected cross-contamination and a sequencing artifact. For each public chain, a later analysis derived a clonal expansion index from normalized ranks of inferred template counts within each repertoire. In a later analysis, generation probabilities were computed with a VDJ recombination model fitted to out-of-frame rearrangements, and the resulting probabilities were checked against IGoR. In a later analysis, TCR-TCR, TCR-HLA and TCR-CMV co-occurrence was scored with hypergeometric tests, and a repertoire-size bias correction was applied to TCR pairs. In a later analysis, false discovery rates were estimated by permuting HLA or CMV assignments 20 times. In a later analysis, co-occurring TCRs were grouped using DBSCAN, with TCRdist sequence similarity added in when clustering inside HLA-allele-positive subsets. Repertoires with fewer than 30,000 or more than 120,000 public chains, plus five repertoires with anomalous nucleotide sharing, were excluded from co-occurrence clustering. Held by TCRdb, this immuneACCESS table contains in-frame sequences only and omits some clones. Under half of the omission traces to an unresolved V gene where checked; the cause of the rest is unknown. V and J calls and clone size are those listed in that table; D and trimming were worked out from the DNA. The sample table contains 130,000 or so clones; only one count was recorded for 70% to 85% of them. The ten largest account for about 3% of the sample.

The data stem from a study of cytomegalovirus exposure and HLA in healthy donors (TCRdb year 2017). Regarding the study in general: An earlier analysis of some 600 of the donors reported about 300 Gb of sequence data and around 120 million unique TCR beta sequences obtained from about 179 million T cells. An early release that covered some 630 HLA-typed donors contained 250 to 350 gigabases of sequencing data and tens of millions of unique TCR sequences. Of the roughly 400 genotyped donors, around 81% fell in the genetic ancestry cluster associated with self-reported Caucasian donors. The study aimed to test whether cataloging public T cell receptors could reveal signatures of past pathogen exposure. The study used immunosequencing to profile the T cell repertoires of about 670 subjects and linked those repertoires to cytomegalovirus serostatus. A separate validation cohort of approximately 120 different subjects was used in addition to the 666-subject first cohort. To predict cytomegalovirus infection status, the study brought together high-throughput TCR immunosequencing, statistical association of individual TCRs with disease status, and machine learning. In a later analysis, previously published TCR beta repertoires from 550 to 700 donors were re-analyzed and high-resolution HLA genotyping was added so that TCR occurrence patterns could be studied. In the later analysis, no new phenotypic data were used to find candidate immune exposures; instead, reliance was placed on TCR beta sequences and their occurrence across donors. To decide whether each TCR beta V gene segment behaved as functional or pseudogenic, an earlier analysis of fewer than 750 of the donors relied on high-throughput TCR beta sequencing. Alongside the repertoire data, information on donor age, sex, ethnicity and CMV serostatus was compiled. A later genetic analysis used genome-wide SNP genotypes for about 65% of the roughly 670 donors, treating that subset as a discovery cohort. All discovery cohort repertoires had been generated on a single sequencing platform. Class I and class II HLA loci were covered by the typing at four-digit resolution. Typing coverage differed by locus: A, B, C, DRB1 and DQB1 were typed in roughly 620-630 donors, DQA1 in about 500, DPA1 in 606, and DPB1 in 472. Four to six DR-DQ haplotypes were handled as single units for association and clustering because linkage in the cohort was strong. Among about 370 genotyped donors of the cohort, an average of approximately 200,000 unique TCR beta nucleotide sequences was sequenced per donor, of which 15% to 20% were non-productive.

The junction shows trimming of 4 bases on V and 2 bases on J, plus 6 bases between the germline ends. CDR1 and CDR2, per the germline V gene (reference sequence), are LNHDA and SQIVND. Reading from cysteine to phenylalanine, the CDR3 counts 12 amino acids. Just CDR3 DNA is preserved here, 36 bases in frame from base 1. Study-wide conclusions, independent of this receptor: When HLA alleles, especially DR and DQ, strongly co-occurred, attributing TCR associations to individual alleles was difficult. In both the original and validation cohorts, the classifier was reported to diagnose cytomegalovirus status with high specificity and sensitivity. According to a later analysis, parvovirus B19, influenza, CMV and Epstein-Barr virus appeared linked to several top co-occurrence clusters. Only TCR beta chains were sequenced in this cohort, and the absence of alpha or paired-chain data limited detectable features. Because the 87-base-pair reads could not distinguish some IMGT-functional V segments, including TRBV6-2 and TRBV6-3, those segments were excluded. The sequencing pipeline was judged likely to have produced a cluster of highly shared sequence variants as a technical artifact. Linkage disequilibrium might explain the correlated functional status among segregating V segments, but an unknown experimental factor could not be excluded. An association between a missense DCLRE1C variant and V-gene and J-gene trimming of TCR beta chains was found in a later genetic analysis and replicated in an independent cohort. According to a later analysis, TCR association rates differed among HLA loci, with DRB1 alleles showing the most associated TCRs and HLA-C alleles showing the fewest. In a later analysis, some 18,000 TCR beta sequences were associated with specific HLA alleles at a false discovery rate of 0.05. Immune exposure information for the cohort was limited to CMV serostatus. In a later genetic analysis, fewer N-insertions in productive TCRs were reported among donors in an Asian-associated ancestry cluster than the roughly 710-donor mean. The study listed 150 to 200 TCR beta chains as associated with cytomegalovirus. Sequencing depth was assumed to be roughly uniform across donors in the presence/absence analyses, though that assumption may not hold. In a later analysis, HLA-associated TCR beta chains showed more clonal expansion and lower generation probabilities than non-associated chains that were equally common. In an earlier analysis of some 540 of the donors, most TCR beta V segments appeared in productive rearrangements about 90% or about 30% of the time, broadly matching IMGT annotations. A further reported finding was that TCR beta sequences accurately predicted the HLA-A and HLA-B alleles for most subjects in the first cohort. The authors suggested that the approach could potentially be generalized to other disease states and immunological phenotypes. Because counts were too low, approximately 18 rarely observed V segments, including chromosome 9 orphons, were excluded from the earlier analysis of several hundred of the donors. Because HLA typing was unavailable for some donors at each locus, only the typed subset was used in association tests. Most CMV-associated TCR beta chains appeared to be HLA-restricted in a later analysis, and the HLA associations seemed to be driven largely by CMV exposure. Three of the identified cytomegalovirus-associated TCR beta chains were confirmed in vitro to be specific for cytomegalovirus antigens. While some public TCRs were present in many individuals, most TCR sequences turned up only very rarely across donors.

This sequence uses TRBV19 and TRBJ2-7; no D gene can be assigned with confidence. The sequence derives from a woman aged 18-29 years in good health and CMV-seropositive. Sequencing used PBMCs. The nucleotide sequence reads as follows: TGTGCCAGTAGTAACGGTCCCTACGAGCAGTACTTC. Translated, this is CASSNGPYEQYF.